The 20 T cell receptor beta chains listed next were all sequenced from one sample in a study of T-cell reconstitution after alpha-beta-depleted transplantation in children. TCRbeta library preparation incorporated unique molecular identifiers. TCRdb ran MiXCR on the PCR reads and lists one entry per CDR3 protein. The repertoire consists of about a million distinct CDR3 sequences, with about 29% occurring once and the leading ten covering 25% to 35%. The material was PBMCs, mostly from graft donor cells, obtained 360 days after TCRalphabeta/CD19-depleted stem cell transplant. All receptors come from a boy under two years old who had a stem cell transplant for SCID, so the T cells may come from the graft donor.

The gene calls are TRBV7-8 and TRBJ2-7; D gene ambiguous. V was clipped by 5 bases and J by 5 bases, with 10 bases between them. From germline, CDR1 is SGHVS and CDR2 FQNEAQ. This CDR3 region has 12 residues. CDR3 region: CASSQLIHEQYF. CDR3 DNA sequence: TGTGCCAGCAGCCAACTTATCCACGAGCAGTACTTC.

V and J are TRBV29-1 and TRBJ2-2; D perhaps matches TRBD1 (6 bases). In germline, CDR1 is SQVTM, CDR2 ANQGSEA. The V and J ends lost 5 bases and 5 bases respectively, with 12 bases between them. The CDR3 has 13 residues. Here the CDR3 DNA reads TGCAGCGTTCCGGGACAACTAACCGGGGAGCTGTTTTTT. Amino acid sequence: CSVPGQLTGELFF.

In nucleotides, the CDR3 is TGTGCCAGCAGACGCTCGGACTTCCTCTATGGCTACACCTTC. Protein sequence: CASRRSDFLYGYTF. The chain combines TRBV28 with TRBJ1-2; unclear D gene. V shed 6 bases and J shed 4 bases, with 15 bases lying between them. Germline values: CDR1 MDHEN, CDR2 SYDVKM. CDR3 size: 14 residues.

This rearrangement joins TRBV5-1 to TRBJ1-2, with D tentatively TRBD1 (5 bases). CDR1 and CDR2 (germline): SGHRS, YFSETQ. V was trimmed by 4 bases and J by 4 bases, leaving 14 bases between them. This CDR3 is 14 amino acids long. CDR3 in DNA: TGCGCCAGCAGCGGGGGACCGCAAAGCTATGGCTACACCTTC. Its translation is CASSGGPQSYGYTF.

CDR3 protein: CASSRDRSGTEAFF. Written as DNA, the CDR3 is TGTGCCAGCAGTAGAGACAGGTCGGGCACTGAAGCTTTCTTT. The chain carries TRBV27 and TRBJ1-1; possible D gene TRBD1, 6 bases. CDR3 length: 14 residues. Germline V gives CDR1 MNHEY, CDR2 SMNVEV (reference sequence). V lost 5 bases and J 4 bases, leaving 14 bases between the germline ends.

With regard to this clonotype: Likely a read error: the CDR3 ends without its conserved phenylalanine or tryptophan. V and J are TRBV15 and TRBJ1-6; D gene uncertain. Trimming shortened V by 0 bases and J by 11 bases, and 8 bases separated the two germline ends. This CDR3 spans 13 amino acids. In germline, CDR1 is LNHNV, CDR2 YYDKDF (reference sequence). The CDR3 region has the DNA TGTGCCACCAGCAGAGAGGACTGGGCACCCCTCCACTGT. This translates into CATSREDWAPLHC.

This clonotype was seen many times. The rearrangement uses TRBV7-7 and TRBJ2-2; 8 bases fit TRBD1. The J segment lost 5 bases and the V segment lost 3 bases, leaving 2 bases of the junction unmatched. Germline loops: CDR1 SSHAT, CDR2 FNYEAQ (reference sequence). This CDR3 is 14 amino acids long. Here the CDR3 DNA reads TGTGCCAGCAGCTTGGACAGGGTTACCGGGGAGCTGTTTTTT. As protein: CASSLDRVTGELFF.

The chain couples TRBV28 to TRBJ2-7; TRBD1 matches 8 bases. This CDR3 is 13 amino acids long. V was clipped by 5 bases and J by 6 bases; unmatched bases: 6. From germline, CDR1 is MDHEN and CDR2 SYDVKM. CDR3 in DNA: TGTGCCAGCAGTCTCGACAGGGGTATCGAGCAGTACTTC. Translation gives CASSLDRGIEQYF.

This clonotype has just a few counts. The rearrangement uses TRBV29-1 and TRBJ2-1, with TRBD2 matching over 15 bases. The V gene's germline CDR1 is SQVTM and CDR2 ANQGSEA. The junction had 4 bases not matched to a gene; V was cut back by 5 bases and J by 2 bases. This CDR3 comprises 16 residues. CDR3 coding DNA: TGCAGCGTTCTTGGGACTAGCGGGAGGACCTACAATGAGCAGTTCTTC. As protein: CSVLGTSGRTYNEQFF.

This clonotype was seen a few times. This chain joins TRBV5-5 and TRBJ2-5; D gene uncertain. The CDR3 loop spans 14 amino acids. Germline loops: CDR1 SGHKS, CDR2 YYEKEE (reference sequence). Trimming took 0 bases from V and 5 from J, leaving 11 bases between them. Written as DNA, the CDR3 is TGTGCCAGCAGCTTGGCCGTGGTCATCGAGACCCAGTACTTC. The encoded protein is CASSLAVVIETQYF.

The rearrangement links TRBV20-1 to TRBJ2-3; TRBD2 might be the D (6 bases). The germline V and J ends were trimmed by 2 bases and 4 bases, with 7 bases remaining between them. Germline V lookup: CDR1 DFQATT, CDR2 SNEGSKA (reference sequence). This CDR3 region has 12 residues. CDR3 coding DNA: TGCAGTGCTAGATCGGGAGCAGATACGCAGTATTTT. This encodes CSARSGADTQYF.

The V and J genes are TRBV18 and TRBJ2-5, with D perhaps matching TRBD1 (6 bases). There are 14 residues in the CDR3. Trimming removed 6 bases from V and 4 bases from J, with 15 bases in between. The germline V gene encodes CDR1 KGHSH and CDR2 LQKENI. The CDR3 is CASSKWTEPETQYF. The CDR3 DNA follows: TGTGCCAGCTCCAAATGGACAGAGCCAGAGACCCAGTACTTC.

The chain uses TRBV18 and TRBJ2-7; D is tentatively TRBD1 or TRBD2 (6 bases each). Germline V lookup: CDR1 KGHSH, CDR2 LQKENI. V shed 2 bases and J shed 3 bases, with 11 bases lying between them. The CDR3 has 14 residues. In DNA, the CDR3 is TGTGCCAGCTCACCAAGGGGGGACGGCTACGAGCAGTACTTC. Its translation is CASSPRGDGYEQYF.

This clonotype was detected only a few times. This chain uses TRBV10-1 with TRBJ2-1; perhaps TRBD2 as D (5 bases). V was clipped by 2 bases and J by 3 bases, with 11 bases between them. CDR1 is WNHNN, CDR2 SYGVQD, per germline (reference sequence). This CDR3 has 15 residues. CDR3 sequence (DNA): TGCGCCAGCAGTGAGCCTAGCCCGGTCTACAATGAGCAGTTCTTC. Translating it yields CASSEPSPVYNEQFF.

This clonotype was seen only a few times. V gene TRBV20-1 combines with J gene TRBJ2-5; D uncertain. The germline CDR1 and CDR2 sequences are DFQATT and SNEGSKA (reference sequence). V was cut by 7 bases and J by 1 base, with 10 bases left in between. The CDR3 runs 12 residues. In DNA form, the CDR3 reads TGCAGTGGATCGATAGTCCAAGAGACCCAGTACTTC. It encodes CSGSIVQETQYF.

This chain joins TRBV2 and TRBJ2-3, with D perhaps matching TRBD2 (7 bases). Trimming removed 10 bases at V and 1 base at J, with 12 bases between. The CDR3 extends over 13 amino acids. Germline assignment: CDR1 SNHLY and CDR2 FYNNEI. CDR3 in amino acids: CATQGGRTDTQYF. The CDR3 DNA follows: TGTGCCACACAGGGAGGGCGCACAGATACGCAGTATTTT.

This clonotype was seen only a few times. The gene calls are TRBV4-1 and TRBJ2-2; D gene ambiguous. Germline V gene sequence: CDR1 MGHRA, CDR2 YSYEKL. The ends were cut back, 1 base at V and 7 bases at J, with 7 bases in the middle. The CDR3 length is 13 residues. CDR3 in DNA: TGCGCCAGCAGCCAAGGGCGGAACGGGGAGCTGTTTTTT. Its translation is CASSQGRNGELFF.

This clonotype was recorded many times. V usage is TRBV9 and J usage is TRBJ2-7; 7 positions agree with TRBD2. Germline V lookup: CDR1 SGDLS, CDR2 YYNGEE. After removal of 6 bases from V and 0 bases from J, the junction contained 9 bases not matched to a gene. The CDR3 sequence is 15 residues long. The CDR3 region is CASKNGAGTSYEQYF. The CDR3 DNA follows: TGTGCCAGCAAGAATGGAGCGGGGACCTCCTACGAGCAGTACTTC.

V and J are TRBV20-1 and TRBJ2-4; TRBD1 agrees at 8 bases. CDR1 and CDR2 (germline): DFQATT, SNEGSKA (reference sequence). The CDR3 runs 16 residues. Trimming removed 1 base from V and 9 bases from J; junction bases left unmatched: 14. This CDR3 reads CSARGGGRDRFSIQYF. As DNA, the CDR3 is TGCAGTGCTAGAGGAGGGGGCCGGGACAGGTTTAGCATTCAGTACTTC.

This clonotype was observed a few times. The genes are TRBV12-3 or TRBV12-4 and TRBJ2-3, with 8 bases lining up with TRBD1. Unmatched junction bases numbered 3, after V lost 2 bases and J lost 2 bases. This CDR3 spans 15 amino acids. CDR3 in DNA: TGTGCCAGCAGTTTACCGGGACAGGTCACAGATACGCAGTATTTT. As protein: CASSLPGQVTDTQYF.